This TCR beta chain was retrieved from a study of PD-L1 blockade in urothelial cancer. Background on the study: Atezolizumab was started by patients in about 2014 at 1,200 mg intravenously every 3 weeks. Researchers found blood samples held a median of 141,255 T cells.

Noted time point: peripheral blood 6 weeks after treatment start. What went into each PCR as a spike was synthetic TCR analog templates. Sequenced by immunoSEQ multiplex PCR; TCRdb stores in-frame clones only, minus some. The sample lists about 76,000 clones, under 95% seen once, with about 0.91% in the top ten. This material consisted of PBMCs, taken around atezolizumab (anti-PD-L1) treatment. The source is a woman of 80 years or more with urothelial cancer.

The CDR3 loop reads CATSRDQTGIGYTF. DNA of the CDR3: TGTGCCACCAGCAGAGATCAAACAGGGATAGGCTACACCTTC. The chain joins TRBV15 to TRBJ1-2, with TRBD1 as a possible D gene (6 bases). The CDR3 has 14 residues. The germline V gene has CDR1 LNHNV and CDR2 YYDKDF (reference sequence). Trimming cost V 0 bases and J 8 bases, with 13 bases left between them.